This TCR beta chain originates from a study of tumor-infiltrating lymphocytes in primary liver carcinoma. A primer matching the constant region was used to make TCR beta cDNA from 500 to 650 ng of total RNA. Three rounds of nested multiplex PCR with slightly modified ARM-PCR produced TCR beta libraries. The opening two PCR rounds, 10 cycles each, paired TRBV1-TRBV30 forward primers with a C-beta reverse primer. MiXCR was run by TCRdb on the multiplex PCR reads, yielding one entry per CDR3 protein. Among 100,000 to 120,000 distinct CDR3 sequences listed, roughly 80% were seen once. Germline V gene data show CDR1 as SGHRS and CDR2 as YFSETQ. The CDR3 loop spans 15 amino acids. Points on this clonotype: Sequence at one end of the junction differs from germline and may be a read error.

From unsorted bulk tissue weighing about 17-30 mg, DNA and RNA were co-extracted. This sequence was found in a man in his forties with primary liver carcinoma and hepatitis B virus infection. The gene calls are TRBV5-1 and TRBJ2-3; unclear D gene. The sequenced material came from liver tumor tissue from sampling region 3. The subset here: tumor region T3, left-lateral pole. The CDR3 loop reads CASSPVGYPTVTQYF. CDR3 nucleotides: TGCGCCAGCAGCCCCGTGGGGTATCCCACAGTTACGCAGTATTTT.